The TCR beta chain described here comes from a study of shared clonotypes between healthy human individuals (dated by TCRdb to the early 2020s). Study-level background: The cohort included three men and two women between 18 and 49 years of age. To increase sequencing depth and limit assay-specific biases, TCR repertoire library preparation and sequencing were carried out by different laboratories using diverse techniques. The study deeply sequenced blood TCR repertoires of about 5 healthy adults to estimate repertoire size and the extent of clonotype sharing between individuals. Per donor, leukapheresis produced somewhere between about 0.85 and 9.5 billion PBMCs.

Donors were healthy HIV-negative adults with no recently reported acute infections or vaccinations. Every donor was a Caucasian adult residing in Nashville, Tennessee, USA. For unsorted samples, some 90 million PBMCs were counted, and genomic DNA was extracted using the QIAamp DNA Blood Mini kit. After blood collection by leukapheresis, PBMCs were isolated using Ficoll-Histopaque density gradient centrifugation and then cryopreserved in the vapor phase of liquid nitrogen. Worth noting for this clone: Its binding antigen is unknown. No base-level quality is on record; no much larger clone is a single base apart.

General findings and caveats noted by the study authors: Pairwise subsampling indicated that sequencing depth was expected to affect the degree of clonotype sharing among donors. Because the study included a small number of donors, the genetic and exposure-history diversity represented was limited. Only blood was sampled, and tissue TCR repertoires likely differ from those in blood.

Using the deep immunoSEQ assay, TCR CDR3 regions were amplified from genomic DNA by multiplex PCR. Extracted genomic DNA from each cell subset was spread evenly across all wells of several immunoSEQ 96-well plates, with each plate serving as a replicate. For unsorted PBMC, approximately 0.3 ug of genomic DNA, equivalent to tens of thousands of T cell genomes, went into each replicate PCR. Unsorted PBMC genomic DNA was sequenced across ten immunoSEQ deep assay plates. The purified libraries were quantified using a Qubit 3.0 fluorometer, sized with a Bioanalyzer 2100, and then quantified again using the KAPA Library Quantification kit. Every immunoSEQ 96-well plate was sequenced on a separate single-read 150-cycle Illumina NextSeq 550 flow cell. In the authors' own workflow: The immunoSEQ output contained only junctional sequences without quality scores, so filtering could not match that applied to full-length reads. To assign V/J genes and CDR3, sequences were annotated using PyIR, a Python wrapper for IgBLAST v1.9, with IMGT germline references. Reads were removed for weak V/J assignments (E-value above 1e-6), missing CDR3, stop codons, out-of-frame junctions, or ambiguous translated residues. V3J clonotypes were defined by identical inferred V gene, J gene, and CDR3 amino acid sequence. Percentage overlap between repertoires was computed as shared unique clonotypes divided by the size of the smaller repertoire. Repertoire richness was assessed with RTK rarefaction, the Chao1 estimator, and Recon v2.1 estimates of unobserved clonotypes. TCRdb re-hosts the immuneACCESS table, in-frame sequences only. Its copies lack some clones; in the studies checked, an unresolved V gene accounts for under half of them, and the cause for the rest is not known. V, J and clone size reflect that table, while D and trimming were determined from the DNA. The sample table holds about 480,000 clones, of which nearly 80% were seen once. The top ten clones comprise around 13% of the sample.

The CDR3 starts with the cysteine, ends with the phenylalanine, and has 15 residues. The DNA shown is the 45-base CDR3, in frame from base 1. V lost 0 bases and J lost 5 bases, and the count of bases not matched to a germline gene is 1. Via the germline V gene, CDR1 is ENHRY and CDR2 SYGVKD. Recombination linked TRBV10-3 to TRBJ2-5; 12 nucleotides in the junction match TRBD2. The sample comprised PBMCs. The TCR originated in a woman between 35 and 50 years old in good health. Some clones in this sample may be carry-over from other donors' samples. DNA sequence: TGTGCCATCAGTGAGTCGACTAGCGGGAGTGAGACCCAGTACTTC. This is translated as CAISESTSGSETQYF.